The clone carrying this T cell receptor beta chain appeared a single time. Unmatched junction bases numbered 3, after V lost 1 base and J lost 1 base. The germline V gene has CDR1 SSHAT and CDR2 FNYEAQ (reference sequence). This CDR3 has 15 amino acids. TCRdb called the 5' RACE reads again in MiXCR, with one record for every CDR3 protein. The table includes around 200,000 distinct CDR3 sequences, approximately 17% detected once. The data belong to a study of T-cell memory formation after mild COVID-19. The TCR was taken from a man between 18 and 29 years old who had mild COVID-19 (a few samples of this study predate the infection). Cell type and time point are not known. V usage is TRBV7-7 and J usage is TRBJ1-2, with 7 bases identical to TRBD1. Input material: PBMCs or a T cell subset sorted from them (not recorded which). In DNA, the CDR3 is TGTGCCAGCAGCTTAGAGGCAGGGGGTAACTATGGCTACACCTTC. Residues: CASSLEAGGNYGYTF. Full variable domain (outside the CDR3, taken from reference TRBV7-7 and TRBJ1-2): GAGVSQSPRYKVTKRGQDVTLRCDPISSHATLYWYQQALGQGPEFLTYFNYEAQPDKSGLPSDRFSAERPEGSISTLTIQRTEQRDSAMYRCASSLEAGGNYGYTFGSGTRLTVV.